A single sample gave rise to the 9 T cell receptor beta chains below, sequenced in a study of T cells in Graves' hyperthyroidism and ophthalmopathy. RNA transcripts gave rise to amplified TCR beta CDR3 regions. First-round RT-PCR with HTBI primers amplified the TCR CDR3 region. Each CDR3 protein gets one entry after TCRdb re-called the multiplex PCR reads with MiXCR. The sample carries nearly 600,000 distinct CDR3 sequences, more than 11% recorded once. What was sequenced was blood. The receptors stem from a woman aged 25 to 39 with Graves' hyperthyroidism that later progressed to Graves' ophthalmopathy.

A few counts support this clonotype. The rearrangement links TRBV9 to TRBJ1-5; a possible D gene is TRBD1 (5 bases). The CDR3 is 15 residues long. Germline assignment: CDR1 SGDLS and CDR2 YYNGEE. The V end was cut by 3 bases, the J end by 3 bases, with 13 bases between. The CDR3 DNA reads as TGTGCCAGCAGCGAAAGGTGGGGGGACAATCAGCCCCAGCATTTT. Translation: CASSERWGDNQPQHF.

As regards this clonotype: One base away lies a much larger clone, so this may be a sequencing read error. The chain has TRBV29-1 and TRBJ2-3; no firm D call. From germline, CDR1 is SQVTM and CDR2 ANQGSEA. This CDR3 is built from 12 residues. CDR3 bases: TGCAGCGTTGATCTCCTCGCGGATACGCGGTATTTT. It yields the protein CSVDLLADTRYF.

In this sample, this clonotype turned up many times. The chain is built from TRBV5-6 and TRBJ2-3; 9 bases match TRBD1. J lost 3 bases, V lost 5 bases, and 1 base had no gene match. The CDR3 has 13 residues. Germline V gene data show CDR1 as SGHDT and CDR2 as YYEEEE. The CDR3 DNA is TGTGCCAGCAGGACAGGGGGGACAGATACGCAGTATTTT. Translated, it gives CASRTGGTDTQYF.

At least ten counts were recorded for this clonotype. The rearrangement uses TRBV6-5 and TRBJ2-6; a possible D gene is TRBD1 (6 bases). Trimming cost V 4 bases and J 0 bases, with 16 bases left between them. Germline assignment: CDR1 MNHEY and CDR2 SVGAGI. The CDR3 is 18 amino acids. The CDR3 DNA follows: TGTGCCAGCAGTTCCGGGACAATAACGAGCTCTGGGGCCAACGTCCTGACTTTC. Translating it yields CASSSGTITSSGANVLTF.

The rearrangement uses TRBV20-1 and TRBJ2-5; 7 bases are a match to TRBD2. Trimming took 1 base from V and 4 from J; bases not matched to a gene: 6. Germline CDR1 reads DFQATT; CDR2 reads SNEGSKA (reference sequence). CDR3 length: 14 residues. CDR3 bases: TGCAGTGCTAGAGTACTAGCGAAGGGAGAGACCCAGTACTTC. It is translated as CSARVLAKGETQYF.

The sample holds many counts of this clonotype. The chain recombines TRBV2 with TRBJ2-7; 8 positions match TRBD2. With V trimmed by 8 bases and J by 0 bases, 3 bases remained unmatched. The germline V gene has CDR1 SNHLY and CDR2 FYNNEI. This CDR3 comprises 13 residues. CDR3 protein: CASGSGNSYEQYF. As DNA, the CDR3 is TGTGCCAGCGGTAGCGGGAACTCCTACGAGCAGTACTTC.

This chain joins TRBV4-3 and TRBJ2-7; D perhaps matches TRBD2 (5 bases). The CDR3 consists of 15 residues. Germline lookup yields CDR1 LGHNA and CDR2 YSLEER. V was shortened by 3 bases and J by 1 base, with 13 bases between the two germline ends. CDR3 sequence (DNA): TGCGCCAGCAGCCATACCCGTTCGGGGTCCTACGAGCAGTACTTC. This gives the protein CASSHTRSGSYEQYF.

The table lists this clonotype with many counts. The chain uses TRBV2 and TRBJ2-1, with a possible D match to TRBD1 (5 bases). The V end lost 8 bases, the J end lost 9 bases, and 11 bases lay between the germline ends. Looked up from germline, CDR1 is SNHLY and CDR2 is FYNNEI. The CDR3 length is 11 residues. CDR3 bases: TGTGCCAGCCTCTCAGGGTCTGAGCAGTTCTTC. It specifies CASLSGSEQFF.

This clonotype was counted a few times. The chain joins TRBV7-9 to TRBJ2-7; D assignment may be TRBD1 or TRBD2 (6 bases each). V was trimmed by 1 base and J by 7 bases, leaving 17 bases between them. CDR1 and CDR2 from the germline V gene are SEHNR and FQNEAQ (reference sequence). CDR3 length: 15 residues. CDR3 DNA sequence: TGTGCCAGCAGCTTAGAGGGGGACTTCGTGTCGGAGCAGTACTTC. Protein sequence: CASSLEGDFVSEQYF. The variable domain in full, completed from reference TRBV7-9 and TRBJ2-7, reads DTGVSQNPRHKITKRGQNVTFRCDPISEHNRLYWYRQTLGQGPEFLTYFQNEAQLEKSRLLSDRFSAERPKGSFSTLEIQRTEQGDSAMYLCASSLEGDFVSEQYFGPGTRLTVT.